This TCR beta chain was found in a study of identical twins. Trimming stripped 5 bases from V and 2 bases from J, with 12 bases between. This CDR3 has 14 amino acids. Per the germline V gene, CDR1 is SSHAT and CDR2 is FNYEAQ (reference sequence). This clonotype was seen only a few times. Its antigen is unidentified. Study-wide points: Findings depended on cross-sectional statistics rather than tracking the same donors.

One entry per CDR3 protein, called by TCRdb with MiXCR from the 5' RACE reads. The data show some 710,000 distinct CDR3 sequences, with 6.1% seen just once and 1.5% to 2% held by the top ten. The rearrangement links TRBV7-7 to TRBJ1-1; unclear D gene. The material sequenced was naive T cells sorted from blood. The receptor's source is a man in his late teens or twenties in good health. CDR3 sequence (DNA): TGTGCCAGCAGCCCATTTAACAGAAACACTGAAGCTTTCTTT. Amino acids: CASSPFNRNTEAFF. The full variable domain, in which reference TRBV7-7 and TRBJ1-1 provide the parts outside the CDR3, is GAGVSQSPRYKVTKRGQDVTLRCDPISSHATLYWYQQALGQGPEFLTYFNYEAQPDKSGLPSDRFSAERPEGSISTLTIQRTEQRDSAMYRCASSPFNRNTEAFFGQGTRLTVV.